The 15 T cell receptor beta chains below were found in one sample sequenced in a study of graft-versus-host responses after intestinal transplantation. Method: immunoSEQ multiplex PCR; TCRdb's copy keeps in-frame clones and lacks some. The sample includes about 100,000 clones, 80% to 95% of them seen just once. The material was PBMCs, obtained about 450 days after intestinal transplant. All receptors derive from a human patient who received an intestinal transplant, so some T cells may come from the graft donor.

The table lists this clone with a count of one. This chain links TRBV9 with TRBJ2-2; tentative D call: TRBD1 (6 bases). The CDR3 spans 12 residues. The V gene lost 4 bases and the J gene lost 9 bases, with 10 bases spanning the gap. Germline V gives CDR1 SGDLS, CDR2 YYNGEE. The CDR3 region is CASSPRGRELFF. The CDR3 DNA sequence: TGTGCCAGCAGCCCCAGGGGCAGGGAGCTGTTTTTT.

The chain employs TRBV9 and TRBJ2-1; 7 bases fit TRBD2. Germline V gives CDR1 SGDLS, CDR2 YYNGEE. V gave up 4 bases and J gave up 5 bases; unmatched junction bases: 9. The CDR3 spans 15 residues. In nucleotides, the CDR3 is TGTGCCAGCAGCCACCGGGCGGGGGAAAACAATGAGCAGTTCTTC. The encoded protein is CASSHRAGENNEQFF.

V and J are TRBV19 and TRBJ1-2, with D perhaps matching TRBD1 (6 bases). CDR3 length: 15 amino acids. V was trimmed by 6 bases and J by 3 bases, leaving 17 bases between them. CDR1 is LNHDA and CDR2 is SQIVND in the germline V gene (reference sequence). This CDR3 is CASRILAAGDYGYTF. CDR3 bases: TGTGCCAGTAGGATCCTCGCAGCAGGGGACTATGGCTACACCTTC.

This chain links TRBV7-9 with TRBJ1-6; no definite D call. The CDR3 extends over 13 amino acids. Trimming pared 4 bases from V and 6 bases from J, leaving 7 bases between. Germline values: CDR1 SEHNR, CDR2 FQNEAQ (reference sequence). As DNA, the CDR3 is TGTGCCAGCAGCTCGGGCCTTAATTCACCCCTCCACTTT. Its translation is CASSSGLNSPLHF. The full variable domain, in which reference TRBV7-9 and TRBJ1-6 provide the parts outside the CDR3, is DTGVSQNPRHKITKRGQNVTFRCDPISEHNRLYWYRQTLGQGPEFLTYFQNEAQLEKSRLLSDRFSAERPKGSFSTLEIQRTEQGDSAMYLCASSSGLNSPLHFGNGTRLTVT.

The chain uses TRBV18 and TRBJ2-3; 7 bases align to TRBD1. This CDR3 is 14 amino acids long. Per germline, CDR1 KGHSH and CDR2 LQKENI. J lost 2 bases, V lost 4 bases, and 3 bases had no gene match. Written as DNA, the CDR3 is TGTGCCAGCTCACTTACAGGGGACACAGATACGCAGTATTTT. Residues: CASSLTGDTDTQYF.

V is TRBV7-9 and J is TRBJ2-2; D not resolved. CDR3 length: 14 residues. Germline V gene data show CDR1 as SEHNR and CDR2 as FQNEAQ (reference sequence). Deletions cut 4 bases from V and 0 bases from J, with 6 bases between. This CDR3 reads CASSSHTNTGELFF. The CDR3 region has the DNA TGTGCCAGCAGCTCGCACACGAACACCGGGGAGCTGTTTTTT.

The chain carries TRBV6-5 and TRBJ2-4; 7 nucleotides match TRBD1. Trimming cost V 5 bases and J 7 bases; bases outside gene matches: 5. The CDR3 is 13 residues long. Germline V CDR1 and CDR2: MNHEY, SVGAGI. The CDR3 is CASSLGQRNIQYF. The CDR3, as DNA: TGTGCCAGCAGTCTGGGACAGAGGAACATTCAGTACTTC.

The CDR3 sequence is CATTLRYSNQPQHF. The CDR3 DNA is TGTGCCACCACCCTCAGATATAGCAATCAGCCCCAGCATTTT. The V call is TRBV6-9, the J call TRBJ1-5; D gene unclear. This CDR3 is 14 amino acids long. V lost 10 bases, J lost 0 bases, and 13 bases lay in between. From germline, CDR1 is MNHGY and CDR2 SVAAGI.

The chain employs TRBV14 and TRBJ1-1; 8 nucleotides agree with TRBD1. Germline V CDR1 and CDR2: SGHDN, FVKESK. J was trimmed by 4 bases and V by 4 bases; bases with no gene match: 2. CDR3 length: 13 residues. This CDR3 reads CASSLTGGTEAFF. As DNA, the CDR3 is TGTGCCAGCAGCCTTACAGGGGGCACTGAAGCTTTCTTT.

The chain links TRBV5-4 to TRBJ2-6; TRBD1 matches at 9 bases. CDR3 length: 19 amino acids. V shed 0 bases, J shed 1 base, and the junction held 8 bases outside the gene matches. Germline assignment: CDR1 SGHNT and CDR2 YYREEE (reference sequence). The CDR3 loop reads CASSLVNRGLRSGANVLTF. CDR3 nucleotides: TGTGCCAGCAGCTTGGTTAACAGGGGGCTCCGGTCTGGGGCCAACGTCCTGACTTTC.

The V call is TRBV6-6, the J call TRBJ2-7, with TRBD1 identical over 8 bases. The CDR3 has 14 residues. Germline V gene lookup returns CDR1 MNHNY and CDR2 SVGAGI (reference sequence). Trimming cost V 6 bases and J 5 bases; bases outside gene matches: 9. CDR3: CASSLPGQGHEQYF. As DNA, the CDR3 is TGTGCCAGCAGCCTCCCCGGACAGGGCCACGAGCAGTACTTC.

The V gene is TRBV11-3, the J gene TRBJ2-3, with D maybe TRBD2 (6 bases). Trimming left V 5 bases short and J 5 bases short, with 17 bases between. Germline CDR1 reads SGHNT; CDR2 reads YENEEA. CDR3 length equals 15 residues. CDR3 protein: CASSREREVGDTQYF. The CDR3 DNA reads TGTGCCAGCAGCCGTGAGAGGGAGGTGGGAGATACGCAGTATTTT. Full variable domain (outside the CDR3, taken from reference TRBV11-3 and TRBJ2-3): EAGVVQSPRYKIIEKKQPVAFWCNPISGHNTLYWYLQNLGQGPELLIRYENEEAVDDSQLPKDRFSAERLKGVDSTLKIQPAELGDSAVYLCASSREREVGDTQYFGPGTRLTVL.

This chain links TRBV2 with TRBJ2-6, with D maybe TRBD2 (5 bases). V was cut by 5 bases and J by 0 bases, with 14 bases left in between. Germline-derived CDR1 and CDR2 are SNHLY and FYNNEI. The CDR3 contains 17 residues. The CDR3 reads CASSLPSGGSGANVLTF. The CDR3 DNA is TGTGCCAGCAGTTTACCCAGCGGTGGCTCTGGGGCCAACGTCCTGACTTTC.

This clone was seen just once. The V gene is TRBV2, the J gene TRBJ2-1, with D perhaps assigned TRBD1 or TRBD2 (6 bases each). This CDR3 comprises 15 residues. Per the germline V gene, CDR1 is SNHLY and CDR2 is FYNNEI. Trimming took 10 bases from V and 5 from J, leaving 21 bases between them. This chain's CDR3 is CATHDVGGLNNEQFF. CDR3 DNA sequence: TGTGCCACCCATGATGTGGGGGGCCTTAACAATGAGCAGTTCTTC.

The sample holds one count of this clone. The chain joins TRBV5-1 to TRBJ1-5; 8 bases are a match to TRBD1. Looked up from germline, CDR1 is SGHRS and CDR2 is YFSETQ. CDR3 size: 15 residues. V shed 0 bases, J shed 4 bases, and the junction held 3 bases outside the gene matches. The CDR3 reads CASSLGTGMNQPQHF. CDR3 DNA sequence: TGCGCCAGCAGCTTGGGGACAGGGATGAATCAGCCCCAGCATTTT.